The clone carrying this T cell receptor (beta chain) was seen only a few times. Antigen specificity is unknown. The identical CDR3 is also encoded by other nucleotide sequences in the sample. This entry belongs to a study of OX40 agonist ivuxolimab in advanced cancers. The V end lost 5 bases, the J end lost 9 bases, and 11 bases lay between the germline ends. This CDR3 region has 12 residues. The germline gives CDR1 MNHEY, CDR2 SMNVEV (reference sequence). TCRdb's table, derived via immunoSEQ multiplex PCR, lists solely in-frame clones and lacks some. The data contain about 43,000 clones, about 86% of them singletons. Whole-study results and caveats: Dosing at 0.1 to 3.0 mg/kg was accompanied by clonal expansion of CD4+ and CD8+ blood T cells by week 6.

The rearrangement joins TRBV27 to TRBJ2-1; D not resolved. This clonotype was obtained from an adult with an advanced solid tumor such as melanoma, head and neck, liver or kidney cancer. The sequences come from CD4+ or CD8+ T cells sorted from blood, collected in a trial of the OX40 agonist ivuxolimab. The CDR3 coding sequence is TGTGCCAGCAGTCCCCCCTCCGGTGAGCAGTTCTTC. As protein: CASSPPSGEQFF.